Below are 27 T cell receptor beta chains sequenced from a single sample in a study of CDR3 diversity in severe acne. One entry per CDR3 protein, called by TCRdb with MiXCR from the PCR reads. Of more than 70,000 distinct CDR3 sequences detected, 49% appear once; the ten largest clones hold roughly 10%. Sequenced input: blood. These receptors all stem from a male donor with severe acne vulgaris.

This clonotype was counted once. The CDR3 does not end in the conserved phenylalanine or tryptophan, so this is likely a read error. The chain joins TRBV20-1 to TRBJ2-5, with 7 positions matching TRBD2. The V gene's germline CDR1 is DFQATT and CDR2 SNEGSKA (reference sequence). CDR3 length equals 15 residues. V shed 2 bases and J 3 bases; nucleotides not matched to a gene: 9. CDR3 coding DNA: TGCAGTGCTAGAAATCTCCGGCTAGCGGAAGAGACCCAGTACCTC. Protein sequence: CSARNLRLAEETQYL.

The CDR3 coding sequence is TGTGCCAGCGGAGGGGGGTACTATGGCTACACCTTC. It translates to CASGGGYYGYTF. The V call is TRBV24-1, the J call TRBJ1-2, with D possibly matching TRBD1 (6 bases). The germline V gene has CDR1 KGHDR and CDR2 SFDVKD. The CDR3 spans 12 residues. The V and J ends lost 11 bases and 3 bases respectively, with 12 bases between them.

As concerns this clonotype: A read error is possible here, since a much larger clone lies one base away. The chain is built from TRBV15 and TRBJ2-5; unclear D gene. The CDR3 sequence is 14 residues long. Per the germline V gene, CDR1 is LNHNV and CDR2 is YYDKDF (reference sequence). The CDR3 is CATSRAEREQTQHF. CDR3 DNA: TGTGCCACCAGCAGAGCGGAAAGGGAACAGACCCAGCACTTC.

A few counts support this clonotype. V is TRBV2 and J is TRBJ1-2; D ambiguous. V was shortened by 3 bases and J by 8 bases, with 7 bases between the two germline ends. Germline loops: CDR1 SNHLY, CDR2 FYNNEI. There are 11 residues in the CDR3. The CDR3 DNA follows: TGTGCCAGCAGTGACGGTTGGGGCTACACCTTC. Translation: CASSDGWGYTF.

This chain links TRBV10-1 with TRBJ1-4; TRBD1 agrees at 7 bases. V was pared by 6 bases and J by 8 bases, with 9 bases of the junction left unmatched. Germline V lookup: CDR1 WNHNN, CDR2 SYGVQD (reference sequence). CDR3 length: 14 amino acids. The CDR3 region has the DNA TGCGCCAGCAGCACCGGGACAGCGAACGAAAAACTGTTTTTT. This gives the protein CASSTGTANEKLFF.

A note on this clonotype: It may be a read error: a sequence one base away is much more abundant. This chain connects TRBV6-5 to TRBJ2-7; unclear D gene. The V gene's germline CDR1 is MNHEY and CDR2 SVGAGI. V was shortened by 6 bases and J by 2 bases, with 14 bases between the two germline ends. The CDR3 loop spans 14 amino acids. The CDR3 sequence is CASSSLGQTYEQYF. As DNA, the CDR3 is TGTGCCAGCAGCTCTCTAGGCCAAACCTACGAGCAGTACTTC.

V and J are TRBV7-2 and TRBJ2-7, with no clear D. Between the trimmed V and J ends, which lost 5 bases and 7 bases, there was a span of 15 bases. The CDR3 spans 13 residues. In germline, CDR1 is SGHTA, CDR2 FQGNSA. The CDR3 sequence is CASSHSGGSEQYF. The CDR3 DNA follows: TGTGCCAGCAGCCACTCGGGTGGTTCAGAGCAGTACTTC.

This clonotype was detected a few times. The rearrangement joins TRBV6-4 to TRBJ2-3; 8 positions match TRBD2. Losses at the gene ends were 0 bases for V and 4 bases for J; bases not matched to a gene: 0. Germline V gives CDR1 MRHNA, CDR2 SNTAGT. This CDR3 is 14 amino acids long. CDR3 sequence: CASSDSGGADTQYF. The CDR3 DNA sequence: TGTGCCAGCAGTGACTCCGGGGGGGCAGATACGCAGTATTTT.

The chain employs TRBV20-1 and TRBJ2-1; 7 bases align to TRBD2. Germline V lookup: CDR1 DFQATT, CDR2 SNEGSKA (reference sequence). J lost 4 bases, V lost 4 bases, and 4 bases had no gene match. The CDR3 contains 13 residues. The CDR3 DNA reads as TGCAGTGCTAACCGGGGACTATACAATGAGCAGTTCTTC. Translation gives CSANRGLYNEQFF.

The genes are TRBV12-3 or TRBV12-4 and TRBJ2-7; 8 nucleotides align to TRBD1. This CDR3 has 14 amino acids. With 4 bases clipped from V and 5 bases from J, the junction kept 7 bases outside the gene matches. The chain's CDR3 is CASSSKQGVDEQYF. The CDR3 DNA reads as TGTGCCAGCAGTTCGAAACAGGGGGTAGACGAGCAGTACTTC.

This clonotype came up many times. The J gene is TRBJ2-3, the V gene TRBV9, with TRBD1 matching 8 bases. Germline CDR1 is SGDLS and CDR2 is YYNGEE. The V gene end was trimmed by 0 bases and the J gene end by 3 bases; junction bases not matched to a gene: 3. The CDR3 totals 15 residues. CDR3 in amino acids: CASSVGQGATDTQYF. In DNA, the CDR3 is TGTGCCAGCAGCGTAGGTCAGGGGGCAACAGATACGCAGTATTTT. Using reference TRBV9 and TRBJ2-3 for the parts outside the CDR3, the full variable domain is DSGVTQTPKHLITATGQRVTLRCSPRSGDLSVYWYQQSLDQGLQFLIQYYNGEERAKGNILERFSAQQFPDLHSELNLSSLELGDSALYFCASSVGQGATDTQYFGPGTRLTVL.

This clonotype is deemed medium-sized. The chain links TRBV9 to TRBJ1-5; TRBD1 is a possible D gene (5 bases). V lost 0 bases and J 4 bases, leaving 5 bases between the germline ends. The CDR3 runs to 13 residues. The germline gives CDR1 SGDLS, CDR2 YYNGEE. The CDR3 nucleotides are TGTGCCAGCAGCGTAGGGACAAATCAGCCCCAGCATTTT. Its protein is CASSVGTNQPQHF.

The V and J genes are TRBV25-1 and TRBJ1-2; 9 nucleotides line up with TRBD1. This CDR3 spans 17 amino acids. Trimming at V came to 0 bases and at J to 4 bases, leaving 9 bases not matched to a gene. Germline V CDR1 and CDR2: MGHDK, SYGVNS. CDR3 residues: CASSEYSGDRVLYGYTF. The CDR3 DNA is TGTGCCAGCAGTGAATATTCCGGGGACAGGGTCCTCTATGGCTACACCTTC.

The CDR3 reads CSAEPSGSSYEQYF. CDR3 nucleotide sequence: TGCAGTGCTGAGCCTAGCGGGAGTTCCTACGAGCAGTACTTC. The V gene is TRBV20-1, the J gene TRBJ2-7, with 10 bases that match TRBD2. The CDR3 length is 14 residues. CDR1 DFQATT and CDR2 SNEGSKA come from the germline V gene (reference sequence). V shed 5 bases, J shed 1 base, and the junction held 5 bases outside the gene matches.

On this clonotype itself: A read error is possible here, since a much larger clone lies one base away. This chain uses TRBV4-3 with TRBJ2-7; D is perhaps TRBD1 (6 bases). CDR1 and CDR2 (germline): LGHNA, YSLEER. The CDR3 extends over 13 amino acids. This CDR3 reads CASSLAGVGERYF. Here the CDR3 DNA reads TGCGCCAGCAGCCTCGCAGGGGTTGGCGAGCGGTACTTC.

This clonotype has a count of ten or more. The chain has TRBV19 and TRBJ2-1, with a possible D match to TRBD2 (5 bases). The CDR3 contains 13 residues. The V gene lost 6 bases and the J gene lost 9 bases, with 15 bases spanning the gap. Per the germline V gene, CDR1 is LNHDA and CDR2 is SQIVND (reference sequence). The CDR3 region has the DNA TGTGCCAGTAGGGGTGCGAGCGGAGGTGAGCAGTTCTTC. Its translation is CASRGASGGEQFF.

Only a few counts were recorded for this clonotype. A read error may be the cause here, since a much bigger clone is one base away. The final CDR3 position lacks the conserved phenylalanine or tryptophan, pointing to a likely read error. CDR3 in DNA: TGCAGCGTCCGGTGGACAGGCTACGAGCAGTACTCC. Protein: CSVRWTGYEQYS. The J gene is TRBJ2-7, the V gene TRBV29-1, with 7 bases identical to TRBD1. V shed 6 bases and J 3 bases; nucleotides not matched to a gene: 5. Germline V gene sequence: CDR1 SQVTM, CDR2 ANQGSEA. CDR3 length: 12 residues.

In its sample, this clonotype was seen many times. The chain is built from TRBV7-8 and TRBJ1-1, with D unclear. This CDR3 is 13 amino acids long. The germline V gene encodes CDR1 SGHVS and CDR2 FQNEAQ. Trimming took 2 bases from V and 5 from J, leaving 9 bases between them. This CDR3 is CASSLNGGTEAFF. The CDR3 nucleotides read TGTGCCAGCAGCTTAAATGGAGGGACTGAAGCTTTCTTT.

Comment on this clonotype: This sequence may be a read error, since a much larger clone differs from it by one base. The V gene is TRBV7-9, the J gene TRBJ2-2; D may be TRBD1 or TRBD2 (7 bases each). CDR1 is SEHNR, CDR2 FQNEAQ, per germline (reference sequence). The CDR3 contains 19 residues. V was clipped by 3 bases and J by 4 bases, with 24 bases between them. The CDR3, as DNA: TGTGCCAGCAGCTTTGGGAGGGAACGGGGGACAGCAGCCACCGGGGAGCTGTTTTTT. Its translation is CASSFGRERGTAATGELFF.

There are many counts of this clonotype. The chain is built from TRBV5-1 and TRBJ2-5; D perhaps matches TRBD2 (6 bases). CDR3 length: 15 residues. Looked up from germline, CDR1 is SGHRS and CDR2 is YFSETQ. V was shortened by 0 bases and J by 5 bases, with 14 bases between the two germline ends. CDR3 region: CASSLDGSYAETQYF. CDR3 bases: TGCGCCAGCAGCTTGGACGGGAGTTACGCCGAGACCCAGTACTTC.

This clonotype was picked up many times. The chain uses TRBV6-2 or TRBV6-3 and TRBJ2-4; D gene unclear. The CDR3 runs to 12 residues. The germline V gene encodes CDR1 MNHEY and CDR2 SVGEGT. Trimming took off 5 bases at V and 5 bases at J, with 7 bases between the two ends. The CDR3 nucleotides read TGTGCCAGCAGTGTGACTGAAAACATTCAGTACTTC. Encoded protein: CASSVTENIQYF.

The chain joins TRBV6-6 to TRBJ1-4, with unresolved D. The CDR3 consists of 15 residues. V lost 2 bases, J lost 0 bases, and 7 bases lay in between. Germline CDR1 MNHNY, CDR2 SVGAGI (reference sequence). CDR3 sequence: CASSYGLATNEKLFF. The DNA of the CDR3 is TGTGCCAGCAGTTACGGTCTGGCAACTAATGAAAAACTGTTTTTT.

This clonotype has at least ten counts. The rearrangement joins TRBV5-8 to TRBJ1-1; D unclear. The V end lost 0 bases, the J end lost 1 base, and 10 bases lay between the germline ends. Per the germline V gene, CDR1 is SGHTS and CDR2 is YDEGEE. CDR3 size: 15 residues. This CDR3 reads CASSLERGGNTEAFF. The DNA for the CDR3 is TGTGCCAGCAGCTTGGAGCGGGGAGGGAACACTGAAGCTTTCTTT.

The chain has TRBV7-9 and TRBJ1-3; 7 bases match TRBD1. V gave up 5 bases and J gave up 5 bases; unmatched junction bases: 6. Germline V gene lookup returns CDR1 SEHNR and CDR2 FQNEAQ (reference sequence). This CDR3 is built from 14 residues. The CDR3 sequence is CASSEDRVRNTIYF. DNA of the CDR3: TGTGCCAGCAGCGAAGACAGGGTACGAAACACCATATATTTT.

This clonotype was seen once. The missing conserved phenylalanine or tryptophan at the end of this CDR3 makes a read error likely. V is TRBV7-2 and J is TRBJ2-1, with 9 nucleotides matching TRBD1. The CDR3 extends over 15 amino acids. Germline CDR1 and CDR2: SGHTA and FQGNSA. The V and J ends lost 6 bases and 4 bases, in that order; junction bases with no gene match: 7. CDR3 region: CASSEGTGKYNEQFC. The CDR3 region has the DNA TGTGCCAGCAGTGAGGGGACAGGGAAATACAATGAGCAGTTCTGC.

This chain joins TRBV11-2 and TRBJ2-4; D possibly corresponds to TRBD2 (6 bases). The CDR3 has 19 residues. The germline V gene encodes CDR1 SGHAT and CDR2 FQNNGV. The V end lost 4 bases, the J end lost 0 bases, and 22 bases lay between the germline ends. CDR3 residues: CASSSGLTEAKLAKNIQYF. The CDR3 nucleotides are TGTGCCAGCAGCTCAGGACTAACGGAGGCCAAACTAGCCAAAAACATTCAGTACTTC.

Concerning this clonotype itself: A much larger clone sits a single nucleotide away, making a read error possible. Since the CDR3 does not end with the conserved phenylalanine or tryptophan, this likely comes from a read error. The chain couples TRBV10-3 to TRBJ1-1; possible D gene TRBD1, 6 bases. The CDR3 has 17 residues. The germline V gene has CDR1 ENHRY and CDR2 SYGVKD. Trimming took 4 bases from V and 2 from J, leaving 20 bases between them. The CDR3 reads CAISALGRGSGNTEAFL. DNA for the CDR3: TGTGCCATCAGTGCGCTGGGCAGGGGAAGCGGAAACACTGAAGCTTTCCTT.